This T cell receptor beta chain is from a study of blood T cell repertoires in COVID-19. In the study overall: Samples of COVID-19 (acute and convalescent) were obtained from the United States, Italy and Spain. PBMCs, B-cell-depleted T cells, or T cells provided the cDNA or gDNA that made up the material.

The cohort comprised adults aged roughly 18 to 90 years residing in about 25 US areas. In the original processing: Estimation of nucleated cell counts relied on the amplification of reference gene primers. Assay used: immunoSEQ multiplex PCR; TCRdb lists only in-frame clones, some missing. Clone size and the V and J calls come from that table; the DNA yielded D and trimming. The profile shows approximately 220,000 clones, 90% of them singletons. This CDR3 spans 13 amino acids. The V gene end was trimmed by 3 bases and the J gene end by 5 bases; junction bases not matched to a gene: 2. V is TRBV12-3 or TRBV12-4 and J is TRBJ1-2, with 8 bases that match TRBD1. The TCR originated in a man under 40 who had been exposed to COVID-19. Material for sequencing was PBMCs or T cells enriched from blood (not recorded which). CDR3 bases: TGTGCCAGCAGTTTGGGGGACAGGTATGGCTACACCTTC. Translated: CASSLGDRYGYTF.